This T cell receptor beta chain was retrieved from a study of response to subunit inactivated influenza vaccine. Study outcomes and limitations: The authors proposed limited new T cell recruitment per seasonal influenza vaccination.

The CDR3 totals 16 residues. Germline CDR1 and CDR2: KGHDR and SFDVKD. With 4 bases clipped from V and 4 bases from J, the junction kept 8 bases outside the gene matches. Concerning this clonotype itself: Its antigen is unidentified.

One entry per CDR3 protein results from TCRdb running MiXCR on the RT-PCR reads. The sample consists of fewer than 800,000 distinct CDR3 sequences, 15% to 18% of them appearing once. The receptor comes from a man aged 50 to 60 who received an inactivated influenza vaccine. This sample comprised PBMCs from blood, obtained 11 to 12 days after vaccination. This chain connects TRBV24-1 to TRBJ2-3, with 9 bases fitting TRBD1. CDR3 DNA sequence: TGTGCCACCAGTGAACCCGGGACAGGGAGCGCAGATACGCAGTATTTT. Translation: CATSEPGTGSADTQYF.